Below are 31 T cell receptor beta chains sequenced from a single sample in a study of tumor and adjacent non-tumor tissue in lung cancer. Three rounds of nested PCR, following a modified ARM-PCR protocol, produced the TCRbeta library. TCRdb redid the calling of the multiplex PCR reads with MiXCR, one entry per CDR3 protein. Seen here are over 80,000 distinct CDR3 sequences, 75% to 90% observed once, and the top ten hold under 40%. This sample's RNA came from whole unsorted tissue. More than 3 cm separated this lung sample from the edge of the tumor. Material: distant non-tumor lung tissue. Source of these receptors: a man between 60 and 70 years old with small cell lung cancer.

The V and J genes are TRBV29-1 and TRBJ2-7; weak D call: TRBD1 (6 bases). Germline V lookup: CDR1 SQVTM, CDR2 ANQGSEA. CDR3 length: 12 amino acids. CDR3 in DNA: TGCAACACCTGGGACACCTCCTACGAGCAGTACTTC. Translating it yields CNTWDTSYEQYF.

Worth noting for this clonotype: This may arise from a read error, as a much more abundant clone is one base away. This rearrangement joins TRBV28 to TRBJ1-5, with D perhaps matching TRBD1 (5 bases). The CDR3 is 14 residues long. Germline lookup yields CDR1 MDHEN and CDR2 SYDVKM. This CDR3 reads CASSPRRGNEPQHF. In DNA, the CDR3 is TGTGCCAGCAGTCCCCGGAGGGGCAATGAGCCCCAGCATTTT.

This clonotype occurred once. The chain employs TRBV4-1 and TRBJ1-5; weak D call: TRBD1 (5 bases). The ends were cut back, 1 base at V and 5 bases at J, with 12 bases in the middle. CDR3 length equals 15 residues. CDR1 MGHRA and CDR2 YSYEKL come from the germline V gene. The CDR3 reads CASSQGGEGHQPQHF. The CDR3 DNA is TGCGCCAGCAGCCAAGGAGGGGAGGGTCATCAGCCCCAGCATTTT.

The rearrangement uses TRBV11-2 and TRBJ2-1; D perhaps matches TRBD1 (5 bases). The germline V and J ends were trimmed by 7 bases and 9 bases, with 19 bases remaining between them. This CDR3 spans 14 amino acids. CDR1 and CDR2 from the germline V gene are SGHAT and FQNNGV. CDR3 nucleotides: TGTGCCAGCAAGTGGCGGCAGGGCAACACTGAGCAGTTCTTC. Amino acid sequence: CASKWRQGNTEQFF.

This clonotype was found a few times. Possible read error: a much larger clone is one base away. CDR3 DNA sequence: TGTGCCAGCAACACGCAGGGTGGTGACTACACCTTC. It is translated as CASNTQGGDYTF. The chain is built from TRBV6-1 and TRBJ1-2; possibly TRBD1 for D (5 bases). The CDR3 covers 12 residues. CDR1 is MNHNS and CDR2 is SASEGT in the germline V gene. Trimming left V 7 bases short and J 10 bases short, with 16 bases between.

The rearrangement joins TRBV12-3 or TRBV12-4 to TRBJ1-2; D perhaps matches TRBD1 (6 bases). CDR3 length: 14 amino acids. Trimming took off 4 bases at V and 11 bases at J, with 20 bases between the two ends. Written as DNA, the CDR3 is TGTGCCAGCAGTTATTACCGCCCAGGGGTTGGATACACCTTC. Protein sequence: CASSYYRPGVGYTF.

The J gene is TRBJ1-1, the V gene TRBV11-2, with TRBD1 as a possible D gene (5 bases). V shed 2 bases and J shed 14 bases, with 15 bases lying between them. The CDR3 contains 12 residues. CDR1 and CDR2 from the germline V gene are SGHAT and FQNNGV. DNA of the CDR3: TGTGCCAGCAGCTTAATCAGAGGGGAGGCCTTCTTT. Translating gives CASSLIRGEAFF.

This clonotype was seen more than once but under ten times. A clone one base away is much larger, so this may be a read error. The rearrangement uses TRBV5-4 and TRBJ1-2; a weak D match, TRBD1 (5 bases). The CDR3 is 14 amino acids. In germline, CDR1 is SGHNT, CDR2 YYREEE (reference sequence). The V gene lost 0 bases and the J gene lost 2 bases, with 8 bases spanning the gap. The chain's CDR3 is CASSLVWGNYGYTF. In DNA form, the CDR3 reads TGTGCCAGCAGCTTGGTTTGGGGGAACTATGGCTACACCTTC. Using reference TRBV5-4 and TRBJ1-2 for the parts outside the CDR3, the full variable domain is ETGVTQSPTHLIKTRGQQVTLRCSSQSGHNTVSWYQQALGQGPQFIFQYYREEENGRGNFPPRFSGLQFPNYSSELNVNALELDDSALYLCASSLVWGNYGYTFGSGTRLTVV.

About this clonotype itself: Because the CDR3 is missing its conserved closing phenylalanine or tryptophan, this is likely a read error. It is unclear where the CDR3 begins or ends on the DNA, so no DNA is shown, and the CDR3 is as TCRdb lists it. The chain links TRBV10-2 to TRBJ2-1; TRBD1, as called in the table, went unchecked against the DNA. The germline V gene encodes CDR1 WSHSY and CDR2 SAAADI. The CDR3 length is 13 residues, termini included. CDR3 loop: CASCETGQGEQFS.

As to this clonotype: Being one base from a much bigger clone, this may be a read error. The V call is TRBV28, the J call TRBJ1-1; D unresolved. Germline V gives CDR1 MDHEN, CDR2 SYDVKM. The CDR3 spans 11 residues. The CDR3 here is CASTSFTEPFF. The CDR3 nucleotides are TGTGCCAGCACTTCTTTCACTGAACCTTTCTTT. The full variable domain, with the rest looked up from reference TRBV28 and TRBJ1-1, is DVKVTQSSRYLVKRTGEKVFLECVQDMDHENMFWYRQDPGLGLRLIYFSYDVKMKEKGDIPEGYSVSREKKERFSLILESASTNQTSMYLCASTSFTEPFFGQGTRLTVV.

About this clonotype: At one end, the junction sequence differs from germline, possibly due to a read error. The chain joins TRBV29-1 to TRBJ2-2; weak D call: TRBD2 (5 bases). This CDR3 region has 14 residues. Germline V gene data show CDR1 as SQVTM and CDR2 as ANQGSEA. The chain's CDR3 is CSVSTTSNTGELLF. The CDR3 coding sequence is TGCAGCGTTTCGACTACCTCGAACACCGGGGAGCTGCTATTT.

A remark on this clonotype: The junction departs from germline at one end; a sequencing error may be responsible. The chain joins TRBV20-1 to TRBJ2-1; the D gene is possibly TRBD2 (6 bases). The CDR3 is 15 residues long. Germline V lookup: CDR1 DFQATT, CDR2 SNEGSKA (reference sequence). CDR3 nucleotide sequence: TGCAGTGCTAGGGCCCTAGCGTTCTCCTACAATGAGAAGTTCTTC. This gives the protein CSARALAFSYNEKFF.

The chain combines TRBV29-1 with TRBJ1-2; no firm D call. CDR1 and CDR2 (germline): SQVTM, ANQGSEA. This CDR3 contains 11 residues. CDR3 sequence reads: CSGRLYRGYTF. The CDR3 DNA follows: TGCAGTGGAAGACTGTACCGGGGCTACACCTTC.

Comment on this clonotype: The conserved final phenylalanine or tryptophan is absent from the CDR3, which likely points to a read error. The DNA is left out, because the CDR3 cannot be placed on it with certainty; the CDR3 is given as TCRdb lists it. The J gene is TRBJ2-1, the V gene TRBV6-1; the table's D gene call, TRBD2, was not cross checked with the DNA. Counting both end residues, the CDR3 totals 17 amino acids. Germline loops: CDR1 MNHNS, CDR2 SASEGT. The CDR3 reads CASSAPRLAGIYNEQIL.

As concerns this clonotype: Here the CDR3 omits its conserved ending phenylalanine or tryptophan, so a read error is the likely source. The chain employs TRBV5-6 and TRBJ1-1, with TRBD1 matching 7 bases. Unmatched junction bases numbered 20, after V lost 10 bases and J lost 5 bases. The CDR3 sequence is 16 residues long. Germline CDR1 and CDR2: SGHDT and YYEEEE. CDR3 sequence: CAGILASGTAKTEAFL. CDR3 coding DNA: TGTGCCGGCATCTTGGCCTCCGGGACAGCGAAGACTGAAGCTTTCCTT.

This clonotype was recorded a few times. The rearrangement links TRBV7-9 to TRBJ2-5; 7 nucleotides agree with TRBD1. The CDR3 length is 13 residues. Per the germline V gene, CDR1 is SEHNR and CDR2 is FQNEAQ (reference sequence). The junction had 2 bases not matched to a gene; V was cut back by 4 bases and J by 3 bases. Written as DNA, the CDR3 is TGTGCCAGCAGCTCGACAGGGAAAGAGACCCAGTACTTC. The encoded protein is CASSSTGKETQYF.

This clonotype has only one observation. Germline is not matched at one junction end, which may reflect a read error. V is TRBV6-5 and J is TRBJ1-4, with 7 bases aligning to TRBD1. The V gene's germline CDR1 is MNHEY and CDR2 SVGAGI. The CDR3 loop spans 14 amino acids. The CDR3 bases are TGTGCCGGCAGCAAGGGGGCCGTTAGTGAAAAACTGTTTTTT. This translates into CAGSKGAVSEKLFF.

Remarks on this clonotype: The conserved phenylalanine or tryptophan is not found at the CDR3 terminus, so this likely reflects a read error. The chain is built from TRBV6-2 or TRBV6-3 and TRBJ1-5; the match to TRBD1 covers 9 bases. Germline V gene lookup returns CDR1 MNHEY and CDR2 SVGEGT. CDR3 length: 15 amino acids. The CDR3 region is CTSRPDRGINQPQHY. As DNA, the CDR3 is TGTACCAGCAGGCCGGACAGGGGAATAAATCAGCCCCAGCATTAT.

This clonotype is a singleton in its sample. The junction departs from germline at one end; a sequencing error may be responsible. This chain uses TRBV11-3 with TRBJ2-3; no clear D gene. The germline V gene has CDR1 SGHNT and CDR2 YENEEA. The length of the CDR3 is 12 residues. CDR3 DNA: TGTACCAGCAGCTTAATCTTCGATACGCAGTATTTT. This translates into CTSSLIFDTQYF.

Of note for this clonotype: Mismatch with germline at one junction end may stem from a read error. This chain joins TRBV11-2 and TRBJ2-5, with 9 bases lining up with TRBD2. CDR1 is SGHAT, CDR2 FQNNGV, per germline. The CDR3 contains 15 residues. The CDR3 here is CACSSRLAVPEAQYF. The CDR3 nucleotides read TGTGCCTGCAGCTCGCGACTAGCGGTCCCAGAGGCCCAGTACTTC.

V and J are TRBV9 and TRBJ2-2, with 8 bases that match TRBD1. Germline-derived CDR1 and CDR2 are SGDLS and YYNGEE. The junction had 6 bases not matched to a gene; V was cut back by 0 bases and J by 5 bases. The CDR3 has 16 residues. CDR3 sequence (DNA): TGTGCCAGCAGCGTAGACAGGGGGTTGAATACCGGGGAGCTGTTTTTT. Translating gives CASSVDRGLNTGELFF.

On this clonotype: At one of its ends the junction is not consistent with the germline gene, which may arise from a read error. The V call is TRBV4-2, the J call TRBJ1-5; TRBD1 matches at 10 bases. The CDR3 consists of 16 residues. Germline values: CDR1 LGHNA, CDR2 YNFKEQ. Here the CDR3 reads CASILVGTGDTQPQHF. The CDR3 DNA reads TGTGCAAGCATCCTAGTCGGGACAGGGGATACTCAGCCCCAGCATTTT.

Comments on this clonotype: Here the CDR3 omits its conserved ending phenylalanine or tryptophan, so a read error is the likely source. The DNA is left out, because the CDR3 cannot be placed on it with certainty; the CDR3 is given as TCRdb lists it. This chain uses TRBV4-1 with TRBJ2-2; TRBD1 is the table's D call, not checked against the DNA. The germline V gene encodes CDR1 MGHRA and CDR2 YSYEKL. The CDR3 sequence runs 15 residues, both termini included. The CDR3 loop reads CASSSRGAYTVELLS.

Only one count was recorded for this clonotype. The junction departs from germline at one end; a sequencing error may be responsible. The rearrangement uses TRBV30 and TRBJ1-3, with D unclear. Germline CDR1 GTSNPN, CDR2 SVGIG (reference sequence). The CDR3 sequence is 17 residues long. The chain's CDR3 is CTWRPVPPKTWRNTIYF. The CDR3 bases are TGTACCTGGAGACCTGTACCTCCGAAGACGTGGCGAAACACCATATATTTT.

The rearrangement uses TRBV12-5 and TRBJ2-2, with 7 nucleotides matching TRBD1. The V gene end was trimmed by 11 bases and the J gene end by 10 bases; junction bases not matched to a gene: 13. Per germline, CDR1 LGHNT and CDR2 FRNRAP. The CDR3 consists of 13 residues. The CDR3 sequence is CAAWDRNTVELFF. The CDR3 DNA reads as TGTGCTGCCTGGGACAGAAACACAGTGGAGCTGTTTTTT.

As to this clonotype: The CDR3 ends on some other residue instead of the conserved phenylalanine or tryptophan, so this is likely a read error. The chain uses TRBV12-3 or TRBV12-4 and TRBJ2-3; TRBD2 matches 10 bases. This CDR3 is 17 amino acids long. CDR3 region: CASSLRLAGVGTDMQYS. Written as DNA, the CDR3 is TGTGCCAGCAGTTTAAGGCTAGCGGGAGTAGGCACAGATATGCAGTATTCT.

The V gene is TRBV10-3, the J gene TRBJ2-2; D unclear. Trimming took 5 bases from V and 10 from J, leaving 20 bases between them. The V gene's germline CDR1 is ENHRY and CDR2 SYGVKD. The CDR3 sequence is 15 residues long. The CDR3 region is CAISTKIQYSEELFF. In nucleotides, the CDR3 is TGTGCCATCAGTACAAAGATTCAGTACAGCGAGGAGCTGTTTTTT.

This clonotype was detected once. The junction departs from the called germline gene at one end, perhaps through a read error. V is TRBV6-2 or TRBV6-3 and J is TRBJ2-1; D possibly corresponds to TRBD1 (6 bases). The CDR3 covers 17 residues. Germline lookup yields CDR1 MNHEY and CDR2 SVGEGT. The CDR3 is CASNRQVGPGRYNDQFF. The CDR3 bases are TGTGCCAGCAATCGACAGGTAGGCCCGGGACGATACAATGACCAGTTCTTC.

With respect to this clonotype: The CDR3 does not end in the conserved phenylalanine or tryptophan, so this is likely a read error. The V gene is TRBV4-2, the J gene TRBJ2-6; 8 positions agree with TRBD2. Germline CDR1 is LGHNA and CDR2 is YNFKEQ. This CDR3 is 18 amino acids long. CDR3 in DNA: TGTGCCAGCAGCCAAGATGCGGGGGGACACCCTAGGGCCAACATCCTGACTCTC. As protein: CASSQDAGGHPRANILTL.

Notes on this clonotype: Because it lacks the conserved phenylalanine or tryptophan at the end, this CDR3 is likely a read error. The V gene is TRBV12-3 or TRBV12-4, the J gene TRBJ2-1; TRBD2 aligns across 7 bases. The CDR3 runs 14 residues. In nucleotides, the CDR3 is TGTGCCAGCAGGCACGGGGGGACCTATAATGAGCAGTTCTCC. Translating it yields CASRHGGTYNEQFS.

This clonotype was counted only a few times. The chain is built from TRBV5-1 and TRBJ2-5; D ambiguous. CDR3 length: 12 amino acids. Trimming took 3 bases from V and 2 from J, leaving 5 bases between them. CDR1 SGHRS and CDR2 YFSETQ come from the germline V gene. CDR3 residues: CASSSHQETQYF. CDR3 nucleotides: TGCGCCAGCAGCTCCCATCAAGAGACCCAGTACTTC.